A selection of T cell receptor beta chains follows, all from one sample in a study of cytomegalovirus exposure and HLA in healthy donors. Using immunoSEQ multiplex PCR, the repertoire was profiled, and TCRdb retains in-frame clones only, with some absent. This table has fewer than 120,000 clones, more than 65% appearing once. Specimen: PBMCs. All receptors derive from a man aged 25 to 40 in good health and CMV-seropositive. Both conserved end residues are part of each CDR3. Each record gives: J gene, V gene, D gene, clone size, CDR3 protein, CDR3 DNA. The D gene is left open where the match is weak. The size of a clone is reported for some rows only, either as once, few or many, or as a class for expanded clones.

j_gene: TRBJ1-2; v_gene: TRBV5-6; d_gene: .; abundance: .; CDR3aa: CASSWGSGGYGYTF; CDR3nt: TGTGCCAGCAGCTGGGGGTCGGGGGGCTATGGCTACACCTTC
j_gene: TRBJ2-7; v_gene: TRBV14; d_gene: .; abundance: .; CDR3aa: CASSREAGASYEQYF; CDR3nt: TGTGCCAGCAGCCGAGAGGCAGGGGCATCCTACGAGCAGTACTTC
j_gene: TRBJ1-2; v_gene: TRBV25-1; d_gene: TRBD1; abundance: .; CDR3aa: CASSSAETGDGYTF; CDR3nt: TGTGCCAGCAGCTCCGCTGAGACAGGGGATGGCTACACCTTC
j_gene: TRBJ1-2; v_gene: TRBV6-1; d_gene: TRBD1; abundance: once; CDR3aa: CASSGQGLLQNNYGYTF; CDR3nt: TGTGCCAGCAGTGGACAGGGACTTCTCCAGAATAACTATGGCTACACCTTC
j_gene: TRBJ1-6; v_gene: TRBV19; d_gene: TRBD1; abundance: few; CDR3aa: CASSITGVGHNSPLHF; CDR3nt: TGTGCCAGTAGTATCACAGGGGTTGGTCATAATTCACCCCTCCACTTT
j_gene: TRBJ1-2; v_gene: TRBV2; d_gene: .; abundance: .; CDR3aa: CASSEATLKGYGYTF; CDR3nt: TGTGCCAGCAGTGAAGCGACACTGAAAGGCTATGGCTACACCTTC
j_gene: TRBJ1-6; v_gene: TRBV23-1; d_gene: TRBD1; abundance: few; CDR3aa: CASGYTTGAYNSPLHF; CDR3nt: TGCGCCAGCGGATATACGACAGGGGCTTATAATTCACCCCTCCACTTT
j_gene: TRBJ1-4; v_gene: TRBV7-9; d_gene: TRBD1; abundance: once; CDR3aa: CASSLGDRGEKLFF; CDR3nt: TGTGCCAGCAGCTTGGGGGACAGGGGCGAAAAACTGTTTTTT
j_gene: TRBJ1-2; v_gene: TRBV6-4; d_gene: TRBD1; abundance: .; CDR3aa: CASRQGVNYGYTF; CDR3nt: TGTGCCAGCAGACAGGGGGTCAACTATGGCTACACCTTC
j_gene: TRBJ2-1; v_gene: TRBV9; d_gene: TRBD1; abundance: .; CDR3aa: CASTSNTGVEQFF; CDR3nt: TGTGCCAGCACCTCCAACACAGGGGTCGAGCAGTTCTTC